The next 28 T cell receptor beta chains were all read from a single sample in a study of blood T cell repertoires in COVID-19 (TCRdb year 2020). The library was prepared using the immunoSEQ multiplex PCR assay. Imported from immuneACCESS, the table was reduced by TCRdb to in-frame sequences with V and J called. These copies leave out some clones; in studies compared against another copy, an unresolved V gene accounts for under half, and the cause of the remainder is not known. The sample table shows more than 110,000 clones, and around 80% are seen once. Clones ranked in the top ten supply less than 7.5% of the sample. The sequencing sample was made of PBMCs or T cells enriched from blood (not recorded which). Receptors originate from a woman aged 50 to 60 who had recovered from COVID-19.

The CDR3, as DNA: TGTGCCAGCAGTTTGTTTTTGGGGAGGACTAATGAAAAACTGTTTTTT. Amino acids: CASSLFLGRTNEKLFF. The chain uses TRBV28 and TRBJ1-4; no reliable D call. CDR3 size: 16 residues. Germline CDR1 reads MDHEN; CDR2 reads SYDVKM. V was shortened by 3 bases and J by 2 bases, with 13 bases between the two germline ends.

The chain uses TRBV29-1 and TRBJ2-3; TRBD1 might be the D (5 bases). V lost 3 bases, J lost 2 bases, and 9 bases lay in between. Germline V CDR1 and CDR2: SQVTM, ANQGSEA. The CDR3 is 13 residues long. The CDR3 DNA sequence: TGCAGCGTTGACAGGGCCCACACAGATACGCAGTATTTT. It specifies CSVDRAHTDTQYF.

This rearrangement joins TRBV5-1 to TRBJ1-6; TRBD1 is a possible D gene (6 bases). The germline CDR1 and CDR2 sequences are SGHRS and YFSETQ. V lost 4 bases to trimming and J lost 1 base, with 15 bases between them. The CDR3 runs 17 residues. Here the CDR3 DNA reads TGCGCCAGCAGCGACAACAGGGTGGTGTCCTATAATTCACCCCTCCACTTT. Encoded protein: CASSDNRVVSYNSPLHF.

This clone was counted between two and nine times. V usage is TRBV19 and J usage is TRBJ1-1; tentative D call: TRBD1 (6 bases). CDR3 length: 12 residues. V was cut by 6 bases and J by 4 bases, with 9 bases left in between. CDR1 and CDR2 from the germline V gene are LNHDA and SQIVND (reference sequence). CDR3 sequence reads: CASRGAFTEAFF. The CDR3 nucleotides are TGTGCCAGTAGGGGGGCGTTCACTGAAGCTTTCTTT.

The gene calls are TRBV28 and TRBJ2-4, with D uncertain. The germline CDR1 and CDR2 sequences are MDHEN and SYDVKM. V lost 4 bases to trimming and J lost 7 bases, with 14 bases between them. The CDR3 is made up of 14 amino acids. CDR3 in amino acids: CASSSLQIRNIQYF. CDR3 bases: TGTGCCAGCAGTTCATTGCAAATCAGGAACATTCAGTACTTC.

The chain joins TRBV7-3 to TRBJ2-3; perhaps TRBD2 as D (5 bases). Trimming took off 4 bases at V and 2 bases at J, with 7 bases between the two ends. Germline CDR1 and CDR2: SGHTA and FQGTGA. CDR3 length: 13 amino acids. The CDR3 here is CASSYRDTDTQYF. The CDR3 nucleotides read TGTGCCAGCAGCTATCGGGACACAGATACGCAGTATTTT.

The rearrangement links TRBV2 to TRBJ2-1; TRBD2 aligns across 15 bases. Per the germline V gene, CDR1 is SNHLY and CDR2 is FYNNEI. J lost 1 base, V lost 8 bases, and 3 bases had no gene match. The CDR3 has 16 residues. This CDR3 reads CASWTSGGASYNEQFF. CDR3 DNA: TGTGCCAGCTGGACTAGCGGGGGGGCATCCTACAATGAGCAGTTCTTC. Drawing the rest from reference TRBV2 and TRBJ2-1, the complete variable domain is EPEVTQTPSHQVTQMGQEVILRCVPISNHLYFYWYRQILGQKVEFLVSFYNNEISEKSEIFDDQFSVERPDGSNFTLKIRSTKLEDSAMYFCASWTSGGASYNEQFFGPGTRLTVL.

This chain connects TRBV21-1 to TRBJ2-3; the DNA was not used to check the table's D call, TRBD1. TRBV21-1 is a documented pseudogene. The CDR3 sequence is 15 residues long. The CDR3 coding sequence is TGTGCCAGCAGCAGTCCTCGAACACGCACAGATACGCAGTATTTT. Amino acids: CASSSPRTRTDTQYF.

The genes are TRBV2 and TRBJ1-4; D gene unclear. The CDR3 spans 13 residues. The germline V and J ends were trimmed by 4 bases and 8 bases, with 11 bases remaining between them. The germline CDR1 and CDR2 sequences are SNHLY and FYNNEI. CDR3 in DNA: TGTGCCAGCAGTGGGAGCGCGGGGGAAAAACTGTTTTTT. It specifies CASSGSAGEKLFF.

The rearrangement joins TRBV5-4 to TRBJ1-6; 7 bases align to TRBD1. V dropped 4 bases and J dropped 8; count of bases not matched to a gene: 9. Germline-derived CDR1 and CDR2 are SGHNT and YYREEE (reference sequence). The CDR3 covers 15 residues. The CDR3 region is CASSPRQGEDSPLHF. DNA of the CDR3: TGTGCCAGCAGCCCCCGACAGGGAGAGGATTCACCCCTCCACTTT.

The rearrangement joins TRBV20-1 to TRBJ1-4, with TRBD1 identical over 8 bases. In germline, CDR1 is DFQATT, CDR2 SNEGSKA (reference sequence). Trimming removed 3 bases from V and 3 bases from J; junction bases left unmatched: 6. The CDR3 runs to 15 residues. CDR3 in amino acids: CSASYRGTANEKLFF. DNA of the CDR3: TGCAGTGCTAGTTACAGGGGGACAGCTAATGAAAAACTGTTTTTT.

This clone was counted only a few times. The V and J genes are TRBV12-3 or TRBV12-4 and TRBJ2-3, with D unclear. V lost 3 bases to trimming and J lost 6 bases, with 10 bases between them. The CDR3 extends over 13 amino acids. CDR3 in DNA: TGTGCCAGCAGTTTGCCCTATGCCGATACGCAGTATTTT. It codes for CASSLPYADTQYF.

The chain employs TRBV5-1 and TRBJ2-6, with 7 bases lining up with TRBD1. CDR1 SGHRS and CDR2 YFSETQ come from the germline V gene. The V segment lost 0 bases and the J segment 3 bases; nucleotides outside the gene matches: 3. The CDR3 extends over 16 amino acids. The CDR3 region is CASSLDRGGGANVLTF. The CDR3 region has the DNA TGCGCCAGCAGCTTGGACAGGGGCGGTGGGGCCAACGTCCTGACTTTC.

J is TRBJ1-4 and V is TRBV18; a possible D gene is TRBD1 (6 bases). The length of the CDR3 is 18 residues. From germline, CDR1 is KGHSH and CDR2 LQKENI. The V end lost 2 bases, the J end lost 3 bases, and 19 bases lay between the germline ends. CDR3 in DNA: TGTGCCAGCTCACCAAGCCAGGGGATGAATGTAGCTAATGAAAAACTGTTTTTT. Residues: CASSPSQGMNVANEKLFF.

The CDR3: CASSMYRGNTEAFF. DNA of the CDR3: TGTGCCAGTAGTATGTACAGGGGGAACACTGAAGCTTTCTTT. The chain carries TRBV19 and TRBJ1-1; 7 bases map to TRBD1. CDR3 size: 14 residues. The V gene's germline CDR1 is LNHDA and CDR2 SQIVND (reference sequence). V lost 3 bases to trimming and J lost 1 base; unmatched junction nucleotides: 2.

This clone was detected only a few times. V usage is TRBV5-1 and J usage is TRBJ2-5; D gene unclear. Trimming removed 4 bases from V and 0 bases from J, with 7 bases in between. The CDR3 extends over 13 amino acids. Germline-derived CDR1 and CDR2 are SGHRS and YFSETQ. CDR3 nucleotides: TGCGCCAGCAGCCCTATTAACCAAGAGACCCAGTACTTC. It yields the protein CASSPINQETQYF. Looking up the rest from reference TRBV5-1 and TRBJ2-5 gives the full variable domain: KAGVTQTPRYLIKTRGQQVTLSCSPISGHRSVSWYQQTPGQGLQFLFEYFSETQRNKGNFPGRFSGRQFSNSRSEMNVSTLELGDSALYLCASSPINQETQYFGPGTRLLVL.

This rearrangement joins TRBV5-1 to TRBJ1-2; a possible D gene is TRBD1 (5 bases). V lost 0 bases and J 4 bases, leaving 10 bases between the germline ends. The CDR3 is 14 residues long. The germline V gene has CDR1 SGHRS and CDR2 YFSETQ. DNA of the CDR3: TGCGCCAGCAGCTTGGATCTGGGGGGCTATGGCTACACCTTC. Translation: CASSLDLGGYGYTF. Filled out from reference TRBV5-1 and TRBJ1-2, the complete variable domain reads KAGVTQTPRYLIKTRGQQVTLSCSPISGHRSVSWYQQTPGQGLQFLFEYFSETQRNKGNFPGRFSGRQFSNSRSEMNVSTLELGDSALYLCASSLDLGGYGYTFGSGTRLTVV.

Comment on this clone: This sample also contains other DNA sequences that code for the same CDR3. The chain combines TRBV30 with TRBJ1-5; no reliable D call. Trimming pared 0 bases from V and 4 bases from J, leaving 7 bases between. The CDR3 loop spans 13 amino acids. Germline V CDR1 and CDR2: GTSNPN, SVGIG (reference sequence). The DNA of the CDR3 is TGTGCCTGGAGTGTCCGAGGGAATCAGCCCCAGCATTTT. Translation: CAWSVRGNQPQHF.

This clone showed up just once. For the CDR3, the DNA is TGTGCCACCAGTGATTTGGAAGTAACATCCTACAATGAGCAGTTCTTC. Translation: CATSDLEVTSYNEQFF. The chain carries TRBV24-1 and TRBJ2-1; D ambiguous. CDR1 is KGHDR and CDR2 is SFDVKD in the germline V gene. The length of the CDR3 is 16 residues. Trimming took off 0 bases at V and 1 base at J, with 9 bases between the two ends.

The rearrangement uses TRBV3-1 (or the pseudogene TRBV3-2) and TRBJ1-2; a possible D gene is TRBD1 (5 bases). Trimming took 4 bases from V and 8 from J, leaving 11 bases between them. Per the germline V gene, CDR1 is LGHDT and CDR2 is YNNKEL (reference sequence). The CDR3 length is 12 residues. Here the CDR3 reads CASSPPGGGYTF. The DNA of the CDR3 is TGTGCCAGCAGCCCTCCCGGGGGGGGCTACACCTTC.

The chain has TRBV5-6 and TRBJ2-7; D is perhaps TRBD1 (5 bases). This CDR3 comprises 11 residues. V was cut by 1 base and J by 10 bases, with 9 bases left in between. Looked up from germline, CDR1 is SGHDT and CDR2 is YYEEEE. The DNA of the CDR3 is TGTGCCAGCAGCTTGTTTGGGGCTCAGTACGTC. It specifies CASSLFGAQYV.

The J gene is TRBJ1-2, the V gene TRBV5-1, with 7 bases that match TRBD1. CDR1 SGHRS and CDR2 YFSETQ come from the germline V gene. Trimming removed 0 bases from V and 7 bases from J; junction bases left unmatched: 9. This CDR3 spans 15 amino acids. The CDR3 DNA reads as TGCGCCAGCAGCTTGGCCCAGGGGGAGTTGGGTGGCTACACCTTC. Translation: CASSLAQGELGGYTF.

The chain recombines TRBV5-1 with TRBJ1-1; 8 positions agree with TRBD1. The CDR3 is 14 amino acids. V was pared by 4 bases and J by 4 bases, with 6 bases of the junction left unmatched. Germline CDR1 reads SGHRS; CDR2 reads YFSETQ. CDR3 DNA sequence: TGCGCCAGCAGCAAGACAGGGGAGGCCACTGAAGCTTTCTTT. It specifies CASSKTGEATEAFF. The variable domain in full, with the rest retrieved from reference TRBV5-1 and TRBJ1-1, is KAGVTQTPRYLIKTRGQQVTLSCSPISGHRSVSWYQQTPGQGLQFLFEYFSETQRNKGNFPGRFSGRQFSNSRSEMNVSTLELGDSALYLCASSKTGEATEAFFGQGTRLTVV.

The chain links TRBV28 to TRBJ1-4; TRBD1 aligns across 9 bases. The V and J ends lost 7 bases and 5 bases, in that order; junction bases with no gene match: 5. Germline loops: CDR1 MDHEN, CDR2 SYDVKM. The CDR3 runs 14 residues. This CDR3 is CASTRQGGNEKLFF. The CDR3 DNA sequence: TGTGCCAGCACCAGACAGGGGGGGAATGAAAAACTGTTTTTT.

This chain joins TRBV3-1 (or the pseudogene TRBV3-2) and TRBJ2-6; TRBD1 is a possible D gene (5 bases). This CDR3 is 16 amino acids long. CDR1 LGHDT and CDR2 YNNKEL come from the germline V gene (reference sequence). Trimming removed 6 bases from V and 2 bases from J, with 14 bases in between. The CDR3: CASRDSSSPGANVLTF. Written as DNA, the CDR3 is TGTGCCAGCAGAGACAGTAGTTCACCTGGGGCCAACGTCCTGACTTTC.

The chain's CDR3 is CASRDTVNTGELFF. CDR3 bases: TGTGCCAGCAGGGACACGGTTAACACCGGGGAGCTGTTTTTT. V is TRBV6-5 and J is TRBJ2-2; perhaps TRBD1 as D (5 bases). The CDR3 sequence is 14 residues long. V lost 6 bases and J lost 2, with 10 bases in between. CDR1 and CDR2 from the germline V gene are MNHEY and SVGAGI.

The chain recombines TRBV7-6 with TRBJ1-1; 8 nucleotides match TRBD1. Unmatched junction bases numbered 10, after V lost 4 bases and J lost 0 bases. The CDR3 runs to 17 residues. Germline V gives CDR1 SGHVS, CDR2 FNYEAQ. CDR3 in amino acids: CASSSGQVGPMNTEAFF. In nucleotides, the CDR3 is TGTGCCAGCAGCTCGGGACAGGTAGGACCCATGAACACTGAAGCTTTCTTT.

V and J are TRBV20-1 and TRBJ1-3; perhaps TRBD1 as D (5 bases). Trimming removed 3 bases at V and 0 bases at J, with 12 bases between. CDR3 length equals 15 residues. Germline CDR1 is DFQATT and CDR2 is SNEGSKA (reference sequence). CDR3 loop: CSASNRGSSGNTIYF. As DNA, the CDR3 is TGCAGTGCTAGTAACCGGGGGAGCTCTGGAAACACCATATATTTT.